These 28 T cell receptor beta chains were all obtained from the same sample, sequenced in a study of blood T cells in healthy people across ages. Through a sample-barcoded 5' primer and a J-beta primer mix, a second PCR was run for roughly 7 to 11 cycles. MiXCR, run by TCRdb on the 5' RACE reads, gives a single entry per CDR3 protein. The table records hundreds of thousands of distinct CDR3 sequences, 40% to 45% of them present only once. The specimen was blood. These receptors were obtained from a man older than 75 in good health.

This chain joins TRBV7-8 and TRBJ1-1, with D uncertain. CDR3 length: 16 residues. V was trimmed by 2 bases and J by 4 bases, leaving 17 bases between them. CDR1 and CDR2 from the germline V gene are SGHVS and FQNEAQ. The CDR3 reads CASSLIRTRTGTEAFF. The CDR3 coding sequence is TGTGCCAGCAGCTTAATACGTACAAGGACGGGCACTGAAGCTTTCTTT.

The rearrangement joins TRBV7-2 to TRBJ1-1, with 7 nucleotides matching TRBD1. The CDR3 is 15 amino acids. Germline CDR1 reads SGHTA; CDR2 reads FQGNSA. V trimming: 1 base; J trimming: 6 bases; junction bases outside the gene matches: 8. In nucleotides, the CDR3 is TGTGCCAGCAGCTTAGTCACTCAGGGGGATCCTGAAGCTTTCTTT. Translating gives CASSLVTQGDPEAFF.

The CDR3 sequence is CASSLAVRTGGYGYTF. CDR3 DNA: TGTGCCAGCAGTTTAGCCGTAAGGACAGGGGGGTATGGCTACACCTTC. The chain recombines TRBV28 with TRBJ1-2, with 10 nucleotides matching TRBD1. The germline gives CDR1 MDHEN, CDR2 SYDVKM. The V and J ends lost 2 bases and 5 bases, in that order; junction bases with no gene match: 8. This CDR3 has 16 residues.

This chain links TRBV20-1 with TRBJ2-4; no firm D call. Trimming took 3 bases from V and 6 from J, leaving 12 bases between them. Per the germline V gene, CDR1 is DFQATT and CDR2 is SNEGSKA (reference sequence). This CDR3 spans 13 amino acids. The DNA for the CDR3 is TGCAGTGCTAGTGTATCCATTGGAAACATTCAGTACTTC. This gives the protein CSASVSIGNIQYF.

The chain recombines TRBV10-3 with TRBJ2-2; maybe TRBD1 (7 bases). The CDR3 is 15 amino acids. Germline V lookup: CDR1 ENHRY, CDR2 SYGVKD. The V gene lost 0 bases and the J gene lost 4 bases, with 9 bases spanning the gap. The CDR3 reads CAISESQGGTGELFF. The DNA of the CDR3 is TGTGCCATCAGTGAGTCCCAGGGGGGCACCGGGGAGCTGTTTTTT.

The chain has TRBV30 and TRBJ2-6; a weak D match, TRBD1 (5 bases). This CDR3 has 16 residues. V was pared by 1 base and J by 2 bases, with 12 bases between. Germline V CDR1 and CDR2: GTSNPN, SVGIG (reference sequence). CDR3 in DNA: TGTGCCTGGAGTGGAAAGCAGGGAACTGGGGCCAACGTCCTGACTTTC. Translating gives CAWSGKQGTGANVLTF. The variable domain in full, completed from reference TRBV30 and TRBJ2-6, reads SQTIHQWPATLVQPVGSPLSLECTVEGTSNPNLYWYRQAAGRGLQLLFYSVGIGQISSEVPQNLSASRPQDRQFILSSKKLLLSDSGFYLCAWSGKQGTGANVLTFGAGSRLTVL.

As DNA, the CDR3 is TGTGCCAGCAGCCTCCGATTGAACGGGGAGCTGTTTTTT. Protein: CASSLRLNGELFF. The rearrangement links TRBV7-2 to TRBJ2-2, with D unresolved. V shed 5 bases and J shed 7 bases, with 11 bases lying between them. This CDR3 comprises 13 residues. Looked up from germline, CDR1 is SGHTA and CDR2 is FQGNSA.

The rearrangement links TRBV7-2 to TRBJ2-2; possible D gene TRBD1, 6 bases. The CDR3 spans 15 residues. Germline values: CDR1 SGHTA, CDR2 FQGNSA. V lost 5 bases and J 0 bases, leaving 10 bases between the germline ends. The DNA of the CDR3 is TGTGCCAGCAGCCCACGACAGGCGAACACCGGGGAGCTGTTTTTT. Encoded protein: CASSPRQANTGELFF.

This sequence joins TRBV4-3 and TRBJ2-3; D gene uncertain. V was pared by 1 base and J by 0 bases, with 11 bases between. The CDR3 is 16 amino acids. From germline, CDR1 is LGHNA and CDR2 YSLEER. CDR3 nucleotide sequence: TGCGCCAGCAGCCAAGGGTCCTTTTCTAGCACAGATACGCAGTATTTT. Protein product: CASSQGSFSSTDTQYF.

The V and J genes are TRBV14 and TRBJ2-5; the D gene is possibly TRBD1 (6 bases). CDR3 length: 17 amino acids. Germline lookup yields CDR1 SGHDN and CDR2 FVKESK. Trimming took 0 bases from V and 5 from J, leaving 19 bases between them. DNA of the CDR3: TGTGCCAGCAGCCAAGATCGTACAGGGAGATCGTGGGAGACCCAGTACTTC. This sequence encodes CASSQDRTGRSWETQYF. Full variable domain (missing parts from reference TRBV14 and TRBJ2-5): EAGVTQFPSHSVIEKGQTVTLRCDPISGHDNLYWYRRVMGKEIKFLLHFVKESKQDESGMPNNRFLAERTGGTYSTLKVQPAELEDSGVYFCASSQDRTGRSWETQYFGPGTRLLVL.

This clonotype came up a few times. The chain carries TRBV20-1 and TRBJ2-7; D unclear. CDR1 DFQATT and CDR2 SNEGSKA come from the germline V gene (reference sequence). V was shortened by 0 bases and J by 3 bases, with 9 bases between the two germline ends. The CDR3 has 13 amino acids. CDR3 in amino acids: CSARDQQLYEQYF. CDR3 nucleotides: TGCAGTGCTAGAGATCAACAGCTCTACGAGCAGTACTTC.

A single count supports this clonotype. A much larger clone differs by one base, so this may be a read error. This chain connects TRBV29-1 to TRBJ1-2; D not certain. V was cut by 3 bases and J by 8 bases, with 10 bases left in between. Per the germline V gene, CDR1 is SQVTM and CDR2 is ANQGSEA. The CDR3 runs 11 residues. The CDR3 region is CSVERNEGYTF. Here the CDR3 DNA reads TGCAGCGTTGAGAGAAACGAGGGCTACACCTTC.

The rearrangement uses TRBV6-2 or TRBV6-3 and TRBJ1-5; no firm D call. The CDR3 has 12 residues. The germline gives CDR1 MNHEY, CDR2 SVGEGT. Trimming took off 4 bases at V and 2 bases at J, with 3 bases between the two ends. The CDR3 spells CASSFGNQPQHF. CDR3 in DNA: TGTGCCAGCAGTTTCGGCAATCAGCCCCAGCATTTT.

This clonotype was observed at least ten times. This sequence joins TRBV6-6 and TRBJ2-7; 7 bases are a match to TRBD2. The CDR3 is made up of 13 amino acids. Trimming cost V 8 bases and J 4 bases; bases outside gene matches: 8. CDR1 is MNHNY and CDR2 is SVGAGI in the germline V gene (reference sequence). The CDR3 region has the DNA TGTGCCAGCTTTGGCGGGAGAAGTTACGAGCAGTACTTC. This gives the protein CASFGGRSYEQYF.

J is TRBJ1-5 and V is TRBV6-2 or TRBV6-3, with 7 bases that match TRBD1. With 5 bases clipped from V and 6 bases from J, the junction kept 10 bases outside the gene matches. The CDR3 runs 15 residues. Germline CDR1 is MNHEY and CDR2 is SVGEGT. The chain's CDR3 is CASSKTTGVPQPQHF. CDR3 DNA sequence: TGTGCCAGCAGTAAGACAACAGGGGTACCTCAGCCCCAGCATTTT.

The V gene is TRBV9, the J gene TRBJ1-2; TRBD1 agrees at 7 bases. Germline trimming cut 5 bases from V and 5 bases from J; bases unmatched to any gene: 9. The CDR3 loop spans 14 amino acids. Germline V gene lookup returns CDR1 SGDLS and CDR2 YYNGEE. CDR3 amino acids: CASSPATGFYGYTF. DNA of the CDR3: TGTGCCAGCAGTCCAGCGACAGGGTTTTATGGCTACACCTTC.

This chain joins TRBV6-2 or TRBV6-3 and TRBJ2-4; the D gene could be TRBD1 or TRBD2 (5 bases each). The CDR3 covers 14 residues. Trimming shortened V by 6 bases and J by 5 bases, and 14 bases separated the two germline ends. Germline values: CDR1 MNHEY, CDR2 SVGEGT. The CDR3, as DNA: TGTGCCAGCAGACCGCCGGGACGGGAAAACATTCAGTACTTC. Translating gives CASRPPGRENIQYF.

The table lists this clonotype with many counts. The V call is TRBV2, the J call TRBJ2-7; 7 nucleotides agree with TRBD2. CDR3 length: 13 amino acids. CDR1 is SNHLY, CDR2 FYNNEI, per germline. V shed 7 bases and J 6 bases; nucleotides not matched to a gene: 9. CDR3 sequence reads: CASTRGLEPEQYF. The DNA of the CDR3 is TGTGCCAGCACTAGAGGACTAGAGCCCGAGCAGTACTTC.

This clonotype turned up a few times. This chain links TRBV11-2 with TRBJ2-5; D might be TRBD2 (5 bases). Germline CDR1 reads SGHAT; CDR2 reads FQNNGV. The V end lost 5 bases, the J end lost 1 base, and 11 bases lay between the germline ends. This CDR3 has 14 amino acids. The CDR3 coding sequence is TGTGCCAGCAGCCTGTACCGGGGCCAAGAGACCCAGTACTTC. Its translation: CASSLYRGQETQYF.

This clonotype was recorded a few times. The chain recombines TRBV7-9 with TRBJ2-7; a possible D gene is TRBD2 (5 bases). The CDR3 is 16 amino acids. The germline gives CDR1 SEHNR, CDR2 FQNEAQ (reference sequence). The germline V and J ends were trimmed by 4 bases and 0 bases, with 16 bases remaining between them. The DNA of the CDR3 is TGTGCCAGCAGCTCCCCTGGTGAGCGGAGCTCCTACGAGCAGTACTTC. Translation: CASSSPGERSSYEQYF.

The chain couples TRBV12-3 or TRBV12-4 to TRBJ1-1, with TRBD1 matching over 10 bases. V lost 6 bases, J lost 5 bases, and 6 bases stayed unmatched. The CDR3 sequence is 14 residues long. The CDR3 loop reads CASRPGQGMTEAFF. Here the CDR3 DNA reads TGTGCCAGCAGACCGGGACAGGGGATGACTGAAGCTTTCTTT.

V usage is TRBV5-1 and J usage is TRBJ2-1; 7 nucleotides line up with TRBD2. The CDR3 loop spans 15 amino acids. V trimming: 5 bases; J trimming: 4 bases; junction bases outside the gene matches: 9. CDR1 SGHRS and CDR2 YFSETQ come from the germline V gene. This CDR3 is CASRNWLAEYNEQFF. The CDR3 DNA is TGCGCCAGCAGGAACTGGCTAGCGGAATACAATGAGCAGTTCTTC.

The chain employs TRBV20-1 and TRBJ1-5; 10 nucleotides match TRBD1. Per the germline V gene, CDR1 is DFQATT and CDR2 is SNEGSKA (reference sequence). With V trimmed by 0 bases and J by 4 bases, 3 bases remained unmatched. The CDR3 loop spans 15 amino acids. CDR3 sequence: CSARDLGQGNQPQHF. The DNA of the CDR3 is TGCAGTGCTAGAGATCTGGGACAGGGGAATCAGCCCCAGCATTTT.

The count of this clonotype is one. The chain links TRBV11-2 to TRBJ1-2; the D gene is possibly TRBD1 (5 bases). Trimming pared 0 bases from V and 4 bases from J, leaving 15 bases between. Germline V lookup: CDR1 SGHAT, CDR2 FQNNGV. The CDR3 covers 16 residues. The CDR3 loop reads CASSLDFFHGGYGYTF. CDR3 sequence (DNA): TGTGCCAGCAGCTTAGATTTTTTTCACGGGGGCTATGGCTACACCTTC.

The J gene is TRBJ1-2, the V gene TRBV4-2, with D unclear. V was trimmed by 0 bases and J by 8 bases, leaving 7 bases between them. The CDR3 is 12 residues long. In germline, CDR1 is LGHNA, CDR2 YNFKEQ. CDR3 residues: CASSQELRGYTF. The CDR3 bases are TGTGCCAGCAGCCAAGAGTTAAGAGGCTACACCTTC.

This clonotype occurred a few times. The chain carries TRBV6-5 and TRBJ2-7, with 7 positions matching TRBD1. Germline values: CDR1 MNHEY, CDR2 SVGAGI. CDR3 length equals 13 residues. J gave up 2 bases and V 8 bases, and 6 bases lay outside the gene matches. CDR3 DNA sequence: TGTGCCAGCGGGGGACAGTTAACCTACGAGCAGTACTTC. It is translated as CASGGQLTYEQYF.

The J gene is TRBJ2-7, the V gene TRBV6-1; D might be TRBD1 (6 bases). Germline V CDR1 and CDR2: MNHNS, SASEGT. The CDR3 sequence is 15 residues long. The V and J ends lost 5 bases and 2 bases respectively, with 16 bases between them. CDR3 loop: CASSPTIQGTYEQYF. CDR3 in DNA: TGTGCCAGCAGTCCGACGATACAGGGAACCTACGAGCAGTACTTC.

This clonotype came up many times. The CDR3: CASSTTAFTFTDTQYF. Written as DNA, the CDR3 is TGTGCCAGCAGCACTACAGCTTTTACCTTCACAGATACGCAGTATTTT. The J gene is TRBJ2-3, the V gene TRBV7-2, with D hard to call. Germline values: CDR1 SGHTA, CDR2 FQGNSA. The CDR3 is 16 residues long. The V and J ends lost 5 bases and 2 bases respectively, with 17 bases between them.